The 5 T cell receptor beta chains reported below all come from one sample, sequenced in a study of T cell responses to AZD1222 COVID-19 vaccine (dated by TCRdb to 2020 to 2023). The intended sense of this specimen's time point label: baseline before first vaccination. Receptors were amplified or captured by the immunoSEQ multiplex PCR assay. In TCRdb, the immuneACCESS table is reduced to in-frame sequences with V and J assigned. These tables do not hold every clone; where another copy was compared, an unresolved V gene accounts for under half, and the others remain unexplained. This sample lists roughly 140,000 clones; approximately 90% were detected once. Of the sample, around 1.9% is held by the ten largest clones. Specimen: peripheral blood, collected on day 0 of AZD1222 vaccination. The receptors stem from an adult in good health.

The rearrangement joins TRBV19 to TRBJ1-5; D is unresolved. Germline values: CDR1 LNHDA, CDR2 SQIVND (reference sequence). The CDR3 runs to 14 residues. V was trimmed by 3 bases and J by 2 bases, leaving 8 bases between them. In nucleotides, the CDR3 is TGTGCCAGTAGTATGTTGGAGGGCAATCAGCCCCAGCATTTT. Translation: CASSMLEGNQPQHF.

The count of this clone is one. The V gene is TRBV28, the J gene TRBJ2-3; perhaps TRBD1 as D (8 bases). The CDR3 loop spans 16 amino acids. Trimming stripped 10 bases from V and 3 bases from J, with 23 bases between. The germline V gene has CDR1 MDHEN and CDR2 SYDVKM. The CDR3 loop is CATSGADRDYTDTQYF. The CDR3 coding sequence is TGTGCCACCTCGGGGGCGGACAGGGACTATACAGATACGCAGTATTTT.

V usage is TRBV9 and J usage is TRBJ1-1; D call uncertain. Germline assignment: CDR1 SGDLS and CDR2 YYNGEE. V dropped 2 bases and J dropped 1 base, with 18 bases sitting between them. This CDR3 region has 17 residues. For the CDR3, the DNA is TGTGCCAGCAGCGTCGACCCCGCGGGTGCGGGGAACACTGAAGCTTTCTTT. Amino acid sequence: CASSVDPAGAGNTEAFF.

The V gene is TRBV3-1 (or the pseudogene TRBV3-2), the J gene TRBJ2-2, with 8 bases identical to TRBD2. Germline CDR1 reads LGHDT; CDR2 reads YNNKEL (reference sequence). The CDR3 length is 15 residues. V lost 0 bases, J lost 5 bases, and 2 bases stayed unmatched. The CDR3 nucleotides read TGTGCCAGCAGCCAAGAGCGGGAGGAAACCGGGGAGCTGTTTTTT. It yields the protein CASSQEREETGELFF.

As regards this clone: This sample includes further DNA sequences coding for the same CDR3. This chain connects TRBV6-1 to TRBJ1-5, with 7 bases fitting TRBD1. The CDR3 is 15 amino acids. V lost 3 bases, J lost 3 bases, and 5 bases stayed unmatched. CDR1 and CDR2 (germline): MNHNS, SASEGT. CDR3 in amino acids: CASSESRGINQPQHF. The CDR3 nucleotides are TGTGCCAGCAGTGAGAGCAGGGGGATCAATCAGCCCCAGCATTTT.